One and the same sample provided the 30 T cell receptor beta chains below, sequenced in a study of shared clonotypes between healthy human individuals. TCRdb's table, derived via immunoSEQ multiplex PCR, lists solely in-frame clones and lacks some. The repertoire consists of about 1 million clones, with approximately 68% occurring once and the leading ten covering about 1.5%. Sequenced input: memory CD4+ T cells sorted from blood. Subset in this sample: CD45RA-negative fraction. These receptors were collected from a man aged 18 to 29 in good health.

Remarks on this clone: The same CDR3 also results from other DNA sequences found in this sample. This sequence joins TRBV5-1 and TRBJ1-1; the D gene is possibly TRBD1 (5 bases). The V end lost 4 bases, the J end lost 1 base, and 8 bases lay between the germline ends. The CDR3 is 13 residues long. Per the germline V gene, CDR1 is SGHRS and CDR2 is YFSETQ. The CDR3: CASSGQGNTEAFF. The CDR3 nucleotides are TGCGCCAGCAGCGGGCAGGGGAACACTGAAGCTTTCTTT.

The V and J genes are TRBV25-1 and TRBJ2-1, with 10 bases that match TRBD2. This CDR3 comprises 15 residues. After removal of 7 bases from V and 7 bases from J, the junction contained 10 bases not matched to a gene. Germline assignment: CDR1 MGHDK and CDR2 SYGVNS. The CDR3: CASTRVSGRGNEQFF. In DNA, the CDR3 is TGTGCCAGCACCCGGGTGAGCGGGAGGGGGAATGAGCAGTTCTTC.

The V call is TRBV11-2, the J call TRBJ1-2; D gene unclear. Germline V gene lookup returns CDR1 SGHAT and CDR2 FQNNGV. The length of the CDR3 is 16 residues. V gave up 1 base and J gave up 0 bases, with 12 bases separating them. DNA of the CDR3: TGTGCCAGCAGCTTAGGAGGAGGAAAGGCTAACTATGGCTACACCTTC. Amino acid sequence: CASSLGGGKANYGYTF.

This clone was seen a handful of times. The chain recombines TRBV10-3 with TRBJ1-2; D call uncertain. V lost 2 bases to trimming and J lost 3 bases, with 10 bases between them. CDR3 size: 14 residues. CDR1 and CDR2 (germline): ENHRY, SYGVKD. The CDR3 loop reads CAISEDGLHYGYTF. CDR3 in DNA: TGTGCCATCAGTGAGGACGGACTGCACTATGGCTACACCTTC.

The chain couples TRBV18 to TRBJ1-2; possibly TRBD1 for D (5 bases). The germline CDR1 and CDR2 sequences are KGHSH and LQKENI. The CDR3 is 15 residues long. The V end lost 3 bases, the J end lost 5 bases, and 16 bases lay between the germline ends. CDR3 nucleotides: TGTGCCAGCTCACCCTCGGGGGTCTTAGCTTATGGCTACACCTTC. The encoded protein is CASSPSGVLAYGYTF.

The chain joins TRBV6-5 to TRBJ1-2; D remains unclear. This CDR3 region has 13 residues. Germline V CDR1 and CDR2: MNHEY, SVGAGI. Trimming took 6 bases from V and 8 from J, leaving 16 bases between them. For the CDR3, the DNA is TGTGCCAGCAGACTCGGGCTGGTGTCCGGCTACACCTTC. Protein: CASRLGLVSGYTF.

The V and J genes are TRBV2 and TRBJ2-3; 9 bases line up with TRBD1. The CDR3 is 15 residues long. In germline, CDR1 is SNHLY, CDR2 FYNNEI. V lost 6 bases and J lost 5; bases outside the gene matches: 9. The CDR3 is CASRLEQGALDTQYF. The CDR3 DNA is TGTGCCAGCAGACTGGAACAGGGGGCTTTAGATACGCAGTATTTT.

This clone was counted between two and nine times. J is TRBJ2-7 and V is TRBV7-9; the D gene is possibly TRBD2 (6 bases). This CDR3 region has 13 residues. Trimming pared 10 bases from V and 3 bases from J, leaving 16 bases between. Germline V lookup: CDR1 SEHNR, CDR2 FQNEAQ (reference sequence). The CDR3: CATARGDGYEQYF. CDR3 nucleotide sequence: TGTGCCACTGCTCGCGGGGACGGCTACGAGCAGTACTTC.

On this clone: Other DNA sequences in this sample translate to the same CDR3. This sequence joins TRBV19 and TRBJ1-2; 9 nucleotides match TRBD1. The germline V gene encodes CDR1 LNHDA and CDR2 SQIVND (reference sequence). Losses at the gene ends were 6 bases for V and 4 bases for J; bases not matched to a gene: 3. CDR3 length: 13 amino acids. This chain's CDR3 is CASRRQGGYGYTF. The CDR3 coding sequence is TGTGCCAGTAGAAGACAGGGGGGCTATGGCTACACCTTC. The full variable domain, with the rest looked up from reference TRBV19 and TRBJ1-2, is DGGITQSPKYLFRKEGQNVTLSCEQNLNHDAMYWYRQDPGQGLRLIYYSQIVNDFQKGDIAEGYSVSREKKESFPLTVTSAQKNPTAFYLCASRRQGGYGYTFGSGTRLTVV.

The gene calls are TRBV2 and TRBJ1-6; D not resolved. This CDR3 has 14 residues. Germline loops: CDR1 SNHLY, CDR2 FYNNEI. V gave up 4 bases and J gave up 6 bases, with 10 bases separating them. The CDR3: CASSAVGGNSPLHF. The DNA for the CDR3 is TGTGCCAGCAGTGCAGTTGGCGGTAATTCACCCCTCCACTTT. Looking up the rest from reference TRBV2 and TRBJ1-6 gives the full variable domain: EPEVTQTPSHQVTQMGQEVILRCVPISNHLYFYWYRQILGQKVEFLVSFYNNEISEKSEIFDDQFSVERPDGSNFTLKIRSTKLEDSAMYFCASSAVGGNSPLHFGNGTRLTVT.

CDR3 region: CASTRGGAYNEQFF. The CDR3 bases are TGTGCCAGCACTAGGGGGGGGGCCTACAATGAGCAGTTCTTC. V gene TRBV6-5 combines with J gene TRBJ2-1; TRBD2 is a possible D gene (7 bases). From germline, CDR1 is MNHEY and CDR2 SVGAGI. Trimming pared 7 bases from V and 2 bases from J, leaving 12 bases between. There are 14 residues in the CDR3.

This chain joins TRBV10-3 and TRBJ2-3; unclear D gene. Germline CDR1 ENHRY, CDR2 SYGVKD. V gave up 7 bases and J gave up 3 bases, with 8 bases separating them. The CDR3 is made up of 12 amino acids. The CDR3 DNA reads TGTGCCATCAAGGGTCAAACAGATACGCAGTATTTT. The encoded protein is CAIKGQTDTQYF.

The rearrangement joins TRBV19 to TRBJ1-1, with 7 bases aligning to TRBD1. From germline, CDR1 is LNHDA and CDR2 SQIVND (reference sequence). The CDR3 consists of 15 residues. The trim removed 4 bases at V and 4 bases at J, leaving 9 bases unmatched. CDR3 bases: TGTGCCAGTAGTACACAGGGGTCGAGGAGCACTGAAGCTTTCTTT. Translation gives CASSTQGSRSTEAFF.

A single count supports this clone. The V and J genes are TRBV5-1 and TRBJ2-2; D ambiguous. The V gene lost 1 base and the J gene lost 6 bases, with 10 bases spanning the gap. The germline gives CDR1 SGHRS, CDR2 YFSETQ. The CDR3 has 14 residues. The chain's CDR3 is CASSLMGIAGELFF. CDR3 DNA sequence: TGCGCCAGCAGCTTGATGGGGATCGCCGGGGAGCTGTTTTTT.

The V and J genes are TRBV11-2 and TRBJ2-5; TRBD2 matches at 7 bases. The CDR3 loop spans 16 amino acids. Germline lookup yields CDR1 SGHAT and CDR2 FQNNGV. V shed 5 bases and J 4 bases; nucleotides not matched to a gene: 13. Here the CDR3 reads CASSRAGRGIGETQYF. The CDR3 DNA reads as TGTGCCAGCAGCCGAGCGGGACGGGGGATTGGAGAGACCCAGTACTTC.

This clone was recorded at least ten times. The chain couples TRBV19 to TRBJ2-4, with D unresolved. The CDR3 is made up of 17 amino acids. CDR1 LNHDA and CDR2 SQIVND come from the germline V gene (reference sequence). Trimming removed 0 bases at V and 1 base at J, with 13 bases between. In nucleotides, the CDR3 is TGTGCCAGTAGTATAGATTCCCCAGGCATGGCCAAAAACATTCAGTACTTC. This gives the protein CASSIDSPGMAKNIQYF.

The CDR3 here is CASSDEGSWSNQPQHF. In DNA form, the CDR3 reads TGTGCCAGCAGTGACGAGGGCAGTTGGAGCAATCAGCCCCAGCATTTT. The genes are TRBV6-1 and TRBJ1-5; D remains ambiguous. V shed 3 bases and J shed 1 base, with 13 bases lying between them. Germline values: CDR1 MNHNS, CDR2 SASEGT. The CDR3 is made up of 16 amino acids.

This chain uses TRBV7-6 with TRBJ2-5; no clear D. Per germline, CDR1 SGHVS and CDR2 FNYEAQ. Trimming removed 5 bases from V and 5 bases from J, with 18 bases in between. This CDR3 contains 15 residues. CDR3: CASSPLPSAVETQYF. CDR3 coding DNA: TGTGCCAGCAGCCCCCTGCCCAGTGCGGTGGAGACCCAGTACTTC.

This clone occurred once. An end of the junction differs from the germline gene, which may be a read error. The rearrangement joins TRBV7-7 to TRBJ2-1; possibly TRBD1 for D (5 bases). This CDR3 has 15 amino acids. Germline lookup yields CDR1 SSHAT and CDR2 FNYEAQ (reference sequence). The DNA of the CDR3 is TGTGCTAGCAGCTTAAGCCAGGGTCTCCACAATGAGCAGTTCTTC. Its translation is CASSLSQGLHNEQFF.

This chain's CDR3 is CASSRGASTDTQYF. CDR3 DNA: TGTGCCAGCTCCAGGGGGGCTAGCACAGATACGCAGTATTTT. The chain recombines TRBV18 with TRBJ2-3, with D perhaps matching TRBD1 (7 bases). Looked up from germline, CDR1 is KGHSH and CDR2 is LQKENI. The ends were cut back, 6 bases at V and 0 bases at J, with 10 bases in the middle. CDR3 length: 14 amino acids.

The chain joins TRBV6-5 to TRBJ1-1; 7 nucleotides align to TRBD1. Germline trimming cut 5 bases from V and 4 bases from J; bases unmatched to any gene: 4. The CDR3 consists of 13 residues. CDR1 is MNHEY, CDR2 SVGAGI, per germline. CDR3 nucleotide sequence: TGTGCCAGCAGTAGGGGGCTGGTCACTGAAGCTTTCTTT. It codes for CASSRGLVTEAFF.

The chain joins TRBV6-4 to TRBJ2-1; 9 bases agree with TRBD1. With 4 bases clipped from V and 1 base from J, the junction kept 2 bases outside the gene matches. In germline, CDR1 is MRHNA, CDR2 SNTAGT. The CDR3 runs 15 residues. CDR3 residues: CASSGGQGSYNEQFF. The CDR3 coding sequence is TGTGCCAGCAGTGGGGGACAGGGATCCTACAATGAGCAGTTCTTC.

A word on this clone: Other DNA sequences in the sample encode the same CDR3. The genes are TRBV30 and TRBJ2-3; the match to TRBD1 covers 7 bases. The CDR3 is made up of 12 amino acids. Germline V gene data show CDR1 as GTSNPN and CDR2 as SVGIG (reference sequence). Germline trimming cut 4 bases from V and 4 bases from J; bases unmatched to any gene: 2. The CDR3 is CAWTGGADTQYF. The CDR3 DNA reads TGTGCCTGGACAGGGGGAGCAGATACGCAGTATTTT.

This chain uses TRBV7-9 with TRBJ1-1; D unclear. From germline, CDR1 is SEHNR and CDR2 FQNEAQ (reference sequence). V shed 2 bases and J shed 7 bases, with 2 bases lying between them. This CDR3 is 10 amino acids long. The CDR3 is CASSLNEAFF. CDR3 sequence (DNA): TGTGCCAGCAGCTTAAATGAAGCTTTCTTT. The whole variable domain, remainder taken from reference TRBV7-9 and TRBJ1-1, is DTGVSQNPRHKITKRGQNVTFRCDPISEHNRLYWYRQTLGQGPEFLTYFQNEAQLEKSRLLSDRFSAERPKGSFSTLEIQRTEQGDSAMYLCASSLNEAFFGQGTRLTVV.

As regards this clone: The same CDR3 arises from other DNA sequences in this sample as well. Here the CDR3 reads CASSPGTGGDEQYF. In DNA form, the CDR3 reads TGTGCCAGCTCACCAGGGACAGGAGGGGACGAGCAGTACTTC. The chain links TRBV18 to TRBJ2-7, with 8 bases fitting TRBD1. This CDR3 has 14 residues. V dropped 2 bases and J dropped 5; count of bases not matched to a gene: 5. Germline CDR1 KGHSH, CDR2 LQKENI. Filled out from reference TRBV18 and TRBJ2-7, the complete variable domain reads NAGVMQNPRHLVRRRGQEARLRCSPMKGHSHVYWYRQLPEEGLKFMVYLQKENIIDESGMPKERFSAEFPKEGPSILRIQQVVRGDSAAYFCASSPGTGGDEQYFGPGTRLTVT.

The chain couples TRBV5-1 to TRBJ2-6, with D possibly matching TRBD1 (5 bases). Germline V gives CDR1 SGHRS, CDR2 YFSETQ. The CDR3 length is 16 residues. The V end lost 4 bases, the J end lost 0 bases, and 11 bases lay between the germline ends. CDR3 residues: CASSLGHASGANVLTF. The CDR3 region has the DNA TGCGCCAGCAGCCTCGGACACGCCTCTGGGGCCAACGTCCTGACTTTC.

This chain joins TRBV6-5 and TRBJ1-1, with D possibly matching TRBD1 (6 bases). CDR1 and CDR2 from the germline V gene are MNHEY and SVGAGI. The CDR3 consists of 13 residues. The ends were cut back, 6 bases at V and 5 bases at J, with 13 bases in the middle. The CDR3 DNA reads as TGTGCCAGCAGAACAACAGGGCGGACTGAAGCTTTCTTT. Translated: CASRTTGRTEAFF.

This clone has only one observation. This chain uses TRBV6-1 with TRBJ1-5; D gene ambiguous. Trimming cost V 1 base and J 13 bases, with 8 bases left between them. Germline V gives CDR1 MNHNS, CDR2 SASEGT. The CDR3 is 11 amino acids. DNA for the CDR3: TGTGCCAGCAGTGAAGGGGCCAGTCAGCATTTT. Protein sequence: CASSEGASQHF.

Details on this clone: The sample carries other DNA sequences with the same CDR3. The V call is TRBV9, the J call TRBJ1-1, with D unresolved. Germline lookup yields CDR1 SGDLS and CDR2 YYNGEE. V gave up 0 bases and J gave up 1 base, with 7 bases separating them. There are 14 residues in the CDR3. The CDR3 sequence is CASSVAQKNTEAFF. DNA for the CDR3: TGTGCCAGCAGCGTAGCCCAGAAGAACACTGAAGCTTTCTTT.

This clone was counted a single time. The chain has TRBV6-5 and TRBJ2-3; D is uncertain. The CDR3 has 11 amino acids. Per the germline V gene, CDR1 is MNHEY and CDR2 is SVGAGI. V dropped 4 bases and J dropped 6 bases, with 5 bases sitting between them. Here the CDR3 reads CASSLRDTQYF. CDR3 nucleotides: TGTGCCAGCAGTTTAAGGGATACGCAGTATTTT.